This T cell receptor beta chain was profiled in a study of T cell responses to AZD1222 COVID-19 vaccine. This CDR3 contains 16 residues. The germline gives CDR1 SGHTA, CDR2 FQGNSA. V dropped 0 bases and J dropped 3 bases, with 11 bases sitting between them. Findings and limits, study-wide: Donors in the cohort were predominantly white British and more often female, and clonal diversity was possibly underestimated. Of spike-specific TCRs, nearly half reportedly target regions left unmutated in variants. Elevations in Spike-specific TCR breadth and depth followed administration of two AZD1222 doses. No repertoire was sampled before or during the peak T cell response, only after it.

In the case of this clone: Antigen specificity is unknown.

Profiled with immunoSEQ multiplex PCR; TCRdb holds only in-frame clones, not every one. The sample contains fewer than 100,000 clones, around 88% of which appear only once. The J gene is TRBJ2-2, the V gene TRBV7-2; D possibly corresponds to TRBD2 (6 bases). The sequences come from peripheral blood, collected 28 days after the second AZD1222 dose. This receptor was obtained from an adult who received the AZD1222 COVID-19 vaccine. The CDR3 reads CASSLAAGSDTGELFF. The CDR3 DNA follows: TGTGCCAGCAGCTTAGCCGCGGGGTCAGACACCGGGGAGCTGTTTTTT.